This T cell receptor (beta chain) was found in a study of T cell responses to AZD1222 COVID-19 vaccine. Sequencing used immunoSEQ multiplex PCR; TCRdb keeps in-frame clones, though not all of them. The sample includes 150,000 to 200,000 clones, under 95% seen only once; the top ten take 1.3%. Trimming left V 4 bases short and J 1 base short, with 7 bases between. The CDR3 has 13 amino acids. Germline lookup yields CDR1 MRHNA and CDR2 SNTAGT. Second doses were pooled across both intervals (about 4 or about 12 weeks). With regard to this clone: The antigen remains undetermined.

Overall study results and limits: In the spike-specific TCR repertoire, nearly half reportedly target unmutated variant regions. When two AZD1222 doses had been given, Spike-specific TCR breadth and depth rose. Regions 160-218 and 743-854 held dominance among vaccine-associated CD4 TCRs, which spanned spike.

Sample: peripheral blood, taken 28 days after the second AZD1222 dose. J is TRBJ1-1 and V is TRBV6-4; D gene uncertain. The clonotype originates from an adult who received the AZD1222 COVID-19 vaccine. The CDR3 bases are TGTGCCAGCAGTGTTGAGGAGAACACTGAAGCTTTCTTT. Protein product: CASSVEENTEAFF.